This TCR beta chain was obtained from a study of blood T cell repertoires in COVID-19. Study summary: COVID-19 samples collected from the United States, Italy and Spain covered acute and convalescent phases. PBMCs, B-cell-depleted T cells, or T cells were the source of the cDNA or gDNA that made up the material.

Germline CDR1 and CDR2: MDHEN and SYDVKM. The CDR3 covers 15 residues. After removal of 6 bases from V and 5 bases from J, the junction contained 8 bases not matched to a gene. In the authors' methods: Reference gene primers were amplified, and this amplification served to estimate nucleated cell counts. Repertoires were generated with immunoSEQ multiplex PCR, while TCRdb's copy carries only in-frame clones and drops some. That table is the source of V, J and clone size, and D and trimming were worked out from the DNA. The top ten hold roughly 15% of the sample, which has 20,000 to 30,000 clones, around 90% seen once.

This TCR was sampled from a man between 65 and 85 years old with acute or convalescent COVID-19. Sequencing input: peripheral blood. J is TRBJ1-5 and V is TRBV28; the match to TRBD1 covers 9 bases. In DNA form, the CDR3 reads TGTGCCAGCAGGCGCGGGGACAGGGACGATCAGCCCCAGCATTTT. It codes for CASRRGDRDDQPQHF.